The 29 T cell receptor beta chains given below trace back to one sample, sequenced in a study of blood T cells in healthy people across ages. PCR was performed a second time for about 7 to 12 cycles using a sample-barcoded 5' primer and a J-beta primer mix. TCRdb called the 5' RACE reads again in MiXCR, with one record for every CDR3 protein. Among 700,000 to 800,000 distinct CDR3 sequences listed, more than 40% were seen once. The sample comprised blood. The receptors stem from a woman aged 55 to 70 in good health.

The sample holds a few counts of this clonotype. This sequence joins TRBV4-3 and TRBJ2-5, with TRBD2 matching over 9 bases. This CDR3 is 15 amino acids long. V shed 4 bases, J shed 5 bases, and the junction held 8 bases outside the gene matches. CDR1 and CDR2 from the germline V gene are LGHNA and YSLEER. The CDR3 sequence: CASSPRLAGVETQYF. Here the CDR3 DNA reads TGCGCCAGCAGCCCTCGATTAGCGGGAGTTGAGACCCAGTACTTC.

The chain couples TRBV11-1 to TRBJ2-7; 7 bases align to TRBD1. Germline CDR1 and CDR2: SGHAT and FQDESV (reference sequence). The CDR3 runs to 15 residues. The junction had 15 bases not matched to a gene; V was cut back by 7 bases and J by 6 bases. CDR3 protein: CASTLSGWDSLEQYF. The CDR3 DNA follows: TGTGCCAGCACCCTTTCAGGGTGGGACAGCCTCGAGCAGTACTTC.

The CDR3 DNA reads as TGCGCCAGCAGCTACCAAAGTGATGGCTACACCTTC. It specifies CASSYQSDGYTF. This chain joins TRBV5-1 and TRBJ1-2; D unclear. V dropped 3 bases and J dropped 6 bases, with 9 bases sitting between them. Germline V lookup: CDR1 SGHRS, CDR2 YFSETQ. This CDR3 spans 12 amino acids. Full variable domain (remainder filled in from reference TRBV5-1 and TRBJ1-2): KAGVTQTPRYLIKTRGQQVTLSCSPISGHRSVSWYQQTPGQGLQFLFEYFSETQRNKGNFPGRFSGRQFSNSRSEMNVSTLELGDSALYLCASSYQSDGYTFGSGTRLTVV.

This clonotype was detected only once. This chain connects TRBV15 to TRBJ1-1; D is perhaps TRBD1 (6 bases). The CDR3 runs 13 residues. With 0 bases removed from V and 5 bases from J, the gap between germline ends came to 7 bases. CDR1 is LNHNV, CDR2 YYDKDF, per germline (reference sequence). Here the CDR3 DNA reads TGTGCCACCAGCAGAGATACAGGGACTGAAGCTTTCTTT. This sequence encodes CATSRDTGTEAFF.

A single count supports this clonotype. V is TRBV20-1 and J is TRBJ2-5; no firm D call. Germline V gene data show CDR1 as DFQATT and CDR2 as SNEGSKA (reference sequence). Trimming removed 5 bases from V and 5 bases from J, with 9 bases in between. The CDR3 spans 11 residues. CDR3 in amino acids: CSAWSAETQYF. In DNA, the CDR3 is TGCAGTGCTTGGTCGGCGGAGACCCAGTACTTC.

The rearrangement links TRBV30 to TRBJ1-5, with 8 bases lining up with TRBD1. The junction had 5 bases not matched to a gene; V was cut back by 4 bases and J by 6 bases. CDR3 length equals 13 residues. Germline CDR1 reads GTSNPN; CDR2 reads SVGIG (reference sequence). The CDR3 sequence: CAWKGQGTQPQHF. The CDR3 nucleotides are TGTGCCTGGAAAGGACAGGGCACTCAGCCCCAGCATTTT.

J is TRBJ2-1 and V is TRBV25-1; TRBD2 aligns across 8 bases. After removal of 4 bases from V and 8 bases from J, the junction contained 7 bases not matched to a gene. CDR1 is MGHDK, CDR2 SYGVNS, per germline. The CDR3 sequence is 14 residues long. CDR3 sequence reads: CASSGHPGLDEQFF. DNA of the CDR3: TGTGCCAGCAGTGGACATCCGGGACTAGATGAGCAGTTCTTC.

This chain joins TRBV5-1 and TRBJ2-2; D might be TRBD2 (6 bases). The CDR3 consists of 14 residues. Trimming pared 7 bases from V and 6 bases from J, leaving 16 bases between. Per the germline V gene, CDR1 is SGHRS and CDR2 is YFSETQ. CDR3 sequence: CASLSGGDAGELFF. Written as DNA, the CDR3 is TGCGCCAGCCTTTCTGGAGGGGATGCCGGGGAGCTGTTTTTT.

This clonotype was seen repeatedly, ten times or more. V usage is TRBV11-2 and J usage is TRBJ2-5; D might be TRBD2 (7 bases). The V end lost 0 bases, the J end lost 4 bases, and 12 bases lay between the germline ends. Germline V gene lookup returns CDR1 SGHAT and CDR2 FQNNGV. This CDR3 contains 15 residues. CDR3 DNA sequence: TGTGCCAGCAGCTTAGATCCGGGGGGCAGAGAGACCCAGTACTTC. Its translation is CASSLDPGGRETQYF.

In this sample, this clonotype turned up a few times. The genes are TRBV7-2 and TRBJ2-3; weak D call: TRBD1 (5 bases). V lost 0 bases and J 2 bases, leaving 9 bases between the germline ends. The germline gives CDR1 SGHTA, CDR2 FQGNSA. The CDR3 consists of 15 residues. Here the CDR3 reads CASSLAAGSTDTQYF. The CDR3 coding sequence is TGTGCCAGCAGCTTAGCGGCAGGGTCCACAGATACGCAGTATTTT. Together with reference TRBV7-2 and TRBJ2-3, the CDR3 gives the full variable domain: GAGVSQSPSNKVTEKGKDVELRCDPISGHTALYWYRQSLGQGLEFLIYFQGNSAPDKSGLPSDRFSAERTGGSVSTLTIQRTQQEDSAVYLCASSLAAGSTDTQYFGPGTRLTVL.

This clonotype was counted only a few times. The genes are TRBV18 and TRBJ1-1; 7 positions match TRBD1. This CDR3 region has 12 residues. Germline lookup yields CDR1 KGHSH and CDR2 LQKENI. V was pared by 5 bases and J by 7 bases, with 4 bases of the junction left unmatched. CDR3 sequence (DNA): TGTGCCAGCTCAGGGACAGAACTTGAAGCTTTCTTT. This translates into CASSGTELEAFF.

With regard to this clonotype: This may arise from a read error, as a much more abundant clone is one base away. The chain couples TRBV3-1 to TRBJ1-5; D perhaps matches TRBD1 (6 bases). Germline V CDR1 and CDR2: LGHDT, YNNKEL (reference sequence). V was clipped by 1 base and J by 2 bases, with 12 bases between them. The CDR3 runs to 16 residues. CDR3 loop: CASSQAGAGGNQPQHF. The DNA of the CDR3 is TGTGCCAGCAGCCAAGCCGGGGCAGGGGGCAATCAGCCCCAGCATTTT.

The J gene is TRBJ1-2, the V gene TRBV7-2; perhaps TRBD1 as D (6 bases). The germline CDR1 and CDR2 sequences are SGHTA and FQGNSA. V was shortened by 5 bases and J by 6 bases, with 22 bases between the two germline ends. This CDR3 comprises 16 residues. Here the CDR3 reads CASSRRSQGLGNGYTF. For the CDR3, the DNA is TGTGCCAGCAGCCGCCGATCGCAGGGGCTAGGAAATGGCTACACCTTC.

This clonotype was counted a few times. CDR3: CSATDNQPQHF. The DNA of the CDR3 is TGCAGTGCGACAGACAATCAGCCCCAGCATTTT. The chain is built from TRBV20-1 and TRBJ1-5, with D perhaps TRBD1 (5 bases). The V end lost 6 bases, the J end lost 3 bases, and 6 bases lay between the germline ends. CDR3 length equals 11 residues. Per germline, CDR1 DFQATT and CDR2 SNEGSKA (reference sequence).

CDR3 protein: CSASRRAGLVGNTIYF. CDR3 coding DNA: TGCAGTGCTAGCCGAAGGGCGGGTCTAGTCGGAAACACCATATATTTT. The chain links TRBV20-1 to TRBJ1-3; unclear D gene. Trimming left V 3 bases short and J 4 bases short, with 19 bases between. Germline CDR1 reads DFQATT; CDR2 reads SNEGSKA (reference sequence). The CDR3 length is 16 residues.

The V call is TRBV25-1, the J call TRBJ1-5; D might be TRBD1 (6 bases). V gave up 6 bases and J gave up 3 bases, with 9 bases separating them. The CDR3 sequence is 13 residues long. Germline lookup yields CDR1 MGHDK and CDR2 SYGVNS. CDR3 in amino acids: CASRGQFNQPQHF. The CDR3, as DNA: TGTGCCAGCAGAGGACAGTTCAATCAGCCCCAGCATTTT.

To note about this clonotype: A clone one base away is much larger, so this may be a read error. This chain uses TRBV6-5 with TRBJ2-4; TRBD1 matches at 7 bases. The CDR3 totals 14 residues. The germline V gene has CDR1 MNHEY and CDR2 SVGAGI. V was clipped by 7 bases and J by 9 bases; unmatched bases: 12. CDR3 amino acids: CASISSGAGGIQYF. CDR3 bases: TGTGCCAGCATTTCATCCGGGGCAGGGGGCATTCAGTACTTC.

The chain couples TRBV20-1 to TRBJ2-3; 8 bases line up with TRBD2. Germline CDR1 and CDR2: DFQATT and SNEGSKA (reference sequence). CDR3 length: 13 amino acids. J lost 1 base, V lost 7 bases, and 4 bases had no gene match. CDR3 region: CSGQTSGTDTQYF. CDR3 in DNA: TGCAGTGGCCAGACTAGCGGCACAGATACGCAGTATTTT.

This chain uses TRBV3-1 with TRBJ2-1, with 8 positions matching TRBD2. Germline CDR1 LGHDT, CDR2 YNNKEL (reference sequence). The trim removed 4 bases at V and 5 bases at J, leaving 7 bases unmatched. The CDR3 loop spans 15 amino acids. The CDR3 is CASSPPAGEHNEQFF. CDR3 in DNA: TGTGCCAGCAGCCCTCCAGCGGGGGAGCACAATGAGCAGTTCTTC.

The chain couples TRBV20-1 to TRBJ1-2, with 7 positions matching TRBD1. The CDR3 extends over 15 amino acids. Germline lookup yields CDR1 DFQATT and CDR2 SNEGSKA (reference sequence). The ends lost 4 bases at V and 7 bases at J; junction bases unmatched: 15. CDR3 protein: CSANRQLQGVAGYTF. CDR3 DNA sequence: TGCAGTGCTAACCGCCAACTCCAGGGGGTGGCTGGCTACACCTTC.

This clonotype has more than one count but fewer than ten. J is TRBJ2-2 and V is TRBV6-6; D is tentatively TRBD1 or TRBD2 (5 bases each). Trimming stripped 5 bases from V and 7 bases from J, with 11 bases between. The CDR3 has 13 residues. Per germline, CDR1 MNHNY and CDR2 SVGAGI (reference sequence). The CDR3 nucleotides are TGTGCCAGCAGTGGGGGAAACGACGGGGAGCTGTTTTTT. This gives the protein CASSGGNDGELFF.

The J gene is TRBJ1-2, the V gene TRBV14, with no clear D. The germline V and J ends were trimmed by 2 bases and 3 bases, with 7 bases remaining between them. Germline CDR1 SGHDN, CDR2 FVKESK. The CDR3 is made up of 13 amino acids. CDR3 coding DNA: TGTGCCAGCAGCCAACAGGCCCACTATGGCTACACCTTC. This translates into CASSQQAHYGYTF.

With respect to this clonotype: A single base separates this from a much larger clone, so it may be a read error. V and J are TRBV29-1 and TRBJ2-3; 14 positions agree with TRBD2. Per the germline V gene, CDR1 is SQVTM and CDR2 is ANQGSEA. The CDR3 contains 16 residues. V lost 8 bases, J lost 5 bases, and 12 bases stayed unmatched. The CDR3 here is CSTVGTSGREVDTQYF. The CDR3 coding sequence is TGCAGCACCGTCGGGACTAGCGGGAGAGAGGTAGATACGCAGTATTTT.

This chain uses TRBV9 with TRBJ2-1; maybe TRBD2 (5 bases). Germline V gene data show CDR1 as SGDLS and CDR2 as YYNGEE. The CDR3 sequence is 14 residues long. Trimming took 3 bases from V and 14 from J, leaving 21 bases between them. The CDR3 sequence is CASSARDSAPEEFF. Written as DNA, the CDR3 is TGTGCCAGCAGCGCCCGCGATAGCGCCCCAGAGGAGTTCTTC.

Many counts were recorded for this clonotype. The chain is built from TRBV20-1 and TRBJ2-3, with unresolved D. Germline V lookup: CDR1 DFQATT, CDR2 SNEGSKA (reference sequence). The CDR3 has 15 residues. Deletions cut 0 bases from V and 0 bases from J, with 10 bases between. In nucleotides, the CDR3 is TGCAGTGCTAGAGAGTCCCGATCTAGCACAGATACGCAGTATTTT. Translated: CSARESRSSTDTQYF.

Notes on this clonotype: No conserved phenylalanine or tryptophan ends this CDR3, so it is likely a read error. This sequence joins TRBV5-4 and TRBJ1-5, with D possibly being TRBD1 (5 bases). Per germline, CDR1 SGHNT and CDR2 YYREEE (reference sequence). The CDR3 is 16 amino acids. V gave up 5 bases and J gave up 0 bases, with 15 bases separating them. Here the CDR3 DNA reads TGTGCCAGCAGTGCGGGGCCAGGGAATAGCAATCAGCCCCAGCATTCT. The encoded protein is CASSAGPGNSNQPQHS.

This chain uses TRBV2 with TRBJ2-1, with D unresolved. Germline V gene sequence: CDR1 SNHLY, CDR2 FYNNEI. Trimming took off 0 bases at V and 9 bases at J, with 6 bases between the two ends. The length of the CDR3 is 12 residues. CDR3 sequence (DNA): TGTGCCAGCAGTGAAGCGCGTGGTGAGCAGTTCTTC. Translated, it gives CASSEARGEQFF.

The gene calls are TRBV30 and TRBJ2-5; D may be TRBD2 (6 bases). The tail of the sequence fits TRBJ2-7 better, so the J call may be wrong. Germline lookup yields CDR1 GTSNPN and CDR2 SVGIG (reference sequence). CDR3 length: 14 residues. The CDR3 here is CAWAKGLALNEQYF. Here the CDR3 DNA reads TGTGCCTGGGCAAAGGGGCTAGCGTTGAACGAGCAGTACTTC.

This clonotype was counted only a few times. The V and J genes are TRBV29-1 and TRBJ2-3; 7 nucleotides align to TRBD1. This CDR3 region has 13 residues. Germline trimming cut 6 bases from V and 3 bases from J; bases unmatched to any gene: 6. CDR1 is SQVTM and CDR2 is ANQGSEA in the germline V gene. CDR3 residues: CSVTGSGTDTQYF. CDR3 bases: TGCAGCGTGACAGGGTCGGGGACAGATACGCAGTATTTT.